A single sample gave rise to the 13 T cell receptor beta chains below, sequenced in a study of blood T cell repertoires in COVID-19. Clones were sequenced by immunoSEQ multiplex PCR, and TCRdb holds only the in-frame ones, with some missing. The sample carries some 250,000 clones, 65% to 85% recorded once. Sequenced sample: peripheral blood. These receptors were obtained from a man aged 50 to 59 with active or convalescent COVID-19.

V and J are TRBV30 and TRBJ1-1; TRBD1 might be the D (5 bases). V was trimmed by 7 bases and J by 1 base, leaving 13 bases between them. The CDR3 length is 13 residues. CDR1 GTSNPN and CDR2 SVGIG come from the germline V gene (reference sequence). The CDR3 DNA reads as TGTGCCTTAAGCGGGGCAGGGAACACTGAAGCTTTCTTT. Encoded protein: CALSGAGNTEAFF. Using reference TRBV30 and TRBJ1-1 for the parts outside the CDR3, the full variable domain is SQTIHQWPATLVQPVGSPLSLECTVEGTSNPNLYWYRQAAGRGLQLLFYSVGIGQISSEVPQNLSASRPQDRQFILSSKKLLLSDSGFYLCALSGAGNTEAFFGQGTRLTVV.

The chain joins TRBV5-1 to TRBJ1-1, with D tentatively TRBD1 (6 bases). Trimming cost V 0 bases and J 6 bases, with 12 bases left between them. The CDR3 extends over 14 amino acids. Germline CDR1 and CDR2: SGHRS and YFSETQ. CDR3 DNA: TGCGCCAGCAGCTTGGTGGGGGCGCGTTCTGAAGCTTTCTTT. Translation: CASSLVGARSEAFF.

Only a few counts were recorded for this clone. The J gene is TRBJ1-6, the V gene TRBV2; the D is unclear. V lost 10 bases and J 9 bases, leaving 16 bases between the germline ends. The length of the CDR3 is 13 residues. CDR1 is SNHLY, CDR2 FYNNEI, per germline. Here the CDR3 reads CATRGPYLSPLHF. DNA for the CDR3: TGTGCCACCCGAGGGCCGTACCTTTCACCCCTCCACTTT.

In this sample, this clone turned up a few times. The chain couples TRBV4-3 to TRBJ2-7; D may be TRBD1 (6 bases). Trimming left V 2 bases short and J 3 bases short, with 14 bases between. This CDR3 has 15 residues. CDR1 is LGHNA and CDR2 is YSLEER in the germline V gene. The DNA of the CDR3 is TGCGCCAGCAGCCAATTGCCAGGGGAAGGCTACGAGCAGTACTTC. The encoded protein is CASSQLPGEGYEQYF.

This chain joins TRBV19 and TRBJ1-6; a possible D gene is TRBD1 (5 bases). In germline, CDR1 is LNHDA, CDR2 SQIVND (reference sequence). Between the trimmed V and J ends, which lost 4 bases and 9 bases, there was a span of 16 bases. The CDR3 spans 15 residues. CDR3 loop: CASSSGQVSSSPLHF. Here the CDR3 DNA reads TGTGCCAGTAGTAGTGGACAAGTTTCCAGTTCACCCCTCCACTTT.

CDR3 amino acids: CARTNSLMNTEAFF. The CDR3 nucleotides are TGTGCGCGGACTAACAGCCTCATGAACACTGAAGCTTTCTTT. The chain combines TRBV30 with TRBJ1-1; D is unresolved. Looked up from germline, CDR1 is GTSNPN and CDR2 is SVGIG (reference sequence). The CDR3 loop spans 14 amino acids.

Comment on this clone: Different DNA sequences within this sample yield the same CDR3. The chain is built from TRBV18 and TRBJ2-5, with a weak D call TRBD1 (6 bases). From germline, CDR1 is KGHSH and CDR2 LQKENI. This CDR3 is 13 amino acids long. Trimming took 3 bases from V and 2 from J, leaving 7 bases between them. CDR3 protein: CASSPDRQETQYF. The CDR3 region has the DNA TGTGCCAGCTCACCGGACAGACAAGAGACCCAGTACTTC.

This clone was picked up one time. The chain has TRBV19 and TRBJ1-1; the D gene is possibly TRBD1 (5 bases). In germline, CDR1 is LNHDA, CDR2 SQIVND (reference sequence). The CDR3 runs 13 residues. V lost 10 bases and J lost 2, with 14 bases in between. The CDR3 sequence is CATRRGPNTEAFF. CDR3 DNA sequence: TGTGCCACCAGGAGGGGTCCCAACACTGAAGCTTTCTTT.

This chain connects TRBV27 to TRBJ1-2; D is possibly TRBD1 (6 bases). CDR3 length: 13 amino acids. Trimming left V 6 bases short and J 4 bases short, with 12 bases between. Germline CDR1 is MNHEY and CDR2 is SMNVEV (reference sequence). This CDR3 is CASRQGTGYGYTF. CDR3 DNA sequence: TGTGCCAGCAGGCAGGGGACCGGCTATGGCTACACCTTC.

This sequence joins TRBV5-6 and TRBJ1-2, with TRBD1 matching 10 bases. CDR1 SGHDT and CDR2 YYEEEE come from the germline V gene. The CDR3 runs to 18 residues. The ends lost 0 bases at V and 2 bases at J; junction bases unmatched: 10. CDR3 residues: CASSLAGTGVPRNYGYTF. The CDR3 coding sequence is TGTGCCAGCAGCTTGGCCGGGACAGGGGTCCCACGGAACTATGGCTACACCTTC.

The rearrangement links TRBV28 to TRBJ2-2, with D tentatively TRBD2 (7 bases). V was pared by 3 bases and J by 6 bases, with 14 bases between. Germline V CDR1 and CDR2: MDHEN, SYDVKM. The CDR3 consists of 15 residues. DNA for the CDR3: TGTGCCAGCAGTTTGACACGGGGGGCGGCCGGGGAGCTGTTTTTT. It encodes CASSLTRGAAGELFF. Looking up the rest from reference TRBV28 and TRBJ2-2 gives the full variable domain: DVKVTQSSRYLVKRTGEKVFLECVQDMDHENMFWYRQDPGLGLRLIYFSYDVKMKEKGDIPEGYSVSREKKERFSLILESASTNQTSMYLCASSLTRGAAGELFFGEGSRLTVL.

In nucleotides, the CDR3 is TGTGCCAGCAGCTTAGTACCCCTAGGACTAGCGGGGATTTTGAACAATGAGCAGTTCTTC. It translates to CASSLVPLGLAGILNNEQFF. The chain recombines TRBV7-6 with TRBJ2-1, with 12 nucleotides matching TRBD2. Germline V gene data show CDR1 as SGHVS and CDR2 as FNYEAQ. V trimming: 1 base; J trimming: 5 bases; junction bases outside the gene matches: 15. The CDR3 totals 20 residues.

This sequence joins TRBV30 and TRBJ1-5; possible D gene TRBD1, 5 bases. CDR1 GTSNPN and CDR2 SVGIG come from the germline V gene (reference sequence). Trimming took off 0 bases at V and 4 bases at J, with 10 bases between the two ends. This CDR3 contains 14 residues. CDR3 amino acids: CAWSVGVRNQPQHF. CDR3 in DNA: TGTGCCTGGAGTGTAGGGGTACGGAATCAGCCCCAGCATTTT.